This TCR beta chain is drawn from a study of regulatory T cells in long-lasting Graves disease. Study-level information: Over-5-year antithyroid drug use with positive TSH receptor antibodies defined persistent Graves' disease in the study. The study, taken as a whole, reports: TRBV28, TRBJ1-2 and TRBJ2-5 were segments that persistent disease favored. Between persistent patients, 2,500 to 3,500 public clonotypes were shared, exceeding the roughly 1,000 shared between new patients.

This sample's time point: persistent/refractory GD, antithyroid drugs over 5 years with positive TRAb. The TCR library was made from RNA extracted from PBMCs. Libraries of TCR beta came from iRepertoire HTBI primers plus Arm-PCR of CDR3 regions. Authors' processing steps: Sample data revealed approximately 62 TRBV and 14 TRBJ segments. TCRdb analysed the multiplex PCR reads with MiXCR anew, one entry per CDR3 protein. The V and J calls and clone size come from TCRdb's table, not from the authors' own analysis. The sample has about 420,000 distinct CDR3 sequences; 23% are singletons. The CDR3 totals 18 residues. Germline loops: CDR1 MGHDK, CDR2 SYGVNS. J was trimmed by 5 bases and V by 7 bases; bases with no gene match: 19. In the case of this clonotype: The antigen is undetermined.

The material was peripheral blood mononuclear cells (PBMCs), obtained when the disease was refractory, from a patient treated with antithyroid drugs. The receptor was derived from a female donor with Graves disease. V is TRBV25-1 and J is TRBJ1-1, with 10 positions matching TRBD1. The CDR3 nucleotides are TGTGCCAGCACCAGGGGAGTGGGGACAGGGGATTTGTATACTGAAGCTTTCTTT. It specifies CASTRGVGTGDLYTEAFF.